Each of the 24 T cell receptor beta chains below was sequenced from the same sample in a study of T cell changes during pregnancy in multiple sclerosis (dated by TCRdb to the late 2010s). Library construction relied on the immunoSEQ multiplex PCR assay. Sourced from immuneACCESS, this table was stored by TCRdb with only in-frame sequences that have V and J called. A share of the clones is absent; for the studies checked, an unresolved V gene accounts for under half, and the remainder has no known explanation. Across this sample there are under 100,000 clones, with 75% to 95% seen only once. In total, the top ten clones hold roughly 1.9% of the sample. Sequences were derived from peripheral blood, sampled in the first trimester of pregnancy. The receptors were sampled from a female donor in good health, enrolled as a control in a pregnancy study.

This chain links TRBV9 with TRBJ1-1; a weak D match, TRBD1 (6 bases). The germline V gene encodes CDR1 SGDLS and CDR2 YYNGEE. V was trimmed by 4 bases and J by 2 bases, leaving 12 bases between them. The CDR3 is 14 amino acids. CDR3 protein: CASSSRTVNTEAFF. CDR3 DNA sequence: TGTGCCAGCAGCTCCCGGACAGTTAACACTGAAGCTTTCTTT.

A word on this clone: One junction end does not reproduce the germline sequence, and a read error may be involved. The genes are TRBV6-1 and TRBJ1-2, with 8 bases fitting TRBD1. The CDR3 consists of 15 residues. Germline V gives CDR1 MNHNS, CDR2 SASEGT. For the CDR3, the DNA is TGTGCCAGCAGGGAAGGGGGCAGGGGGCATTATGGCTACACCTTC. Residues: CASREGGRGHYGYTF.

The chain uses TRBV6-6 and TRBJ1-1; a possible D gene is TRBD1 (6 bases). V lost 2 bases, J lost 2 bases, and 12 bases lay in between. This CDR3 spans 15 amino acids. From germline, CDR1 is MNHNY and CDR2 SVGAGI (reference sequence). The CDR3 nucleotides are TGTGCCAGCAGTTACCCGACAGGACTTAACACTGAAGCTTTCTTT. Residues: CASSYPTGLNTEAFF.

This clone has a single count. V and J are TRBV11-2 and TRBJ2-1, with a tentative D call TRBD2 (6 bases). CDR1 SGHAT and CDR2 FQNNGV come from the germline V gene. V was clipped by 5 bases and J by 7 bases, with 18 bases between them. This CDR3 is 15 amino acids long. The CDR3 region is CASSPVPGLNNEQFF. In DNA form, the CDR3 reads TGTGCCAGCAGCCCAGTTCCGGGACTGAATAATGAGCAGTTCTTC.

This chain connects TRBV20-1 to TRBJ2-5; TRBD2 aligns across 7 bases. With V trimmed by 6 bases and J by 7 bases, 5 bases remained unmatched. This CDR3 comprises 11 residues. CDR1 is DFQATT, CDR2 SNEGSKA, per germline (reference sequence). The CDR3 region has the DNA TGCAGTGCGCCAGGGAGGGGGACCCAGTACTTC. This gives the protein CSAPGRGTQYF.

The gene calls are TRBV5-4 and TRBJ2-7; D is unclear. The CDR3 spans 16 residues. Germline lookup yields CDR1 SGHNT and CDR2 YYREEE (reference sequence). Trimming shortened V by 6 bases and J by 5 bases, and 24 bases separated the two germline ends. CDR3 bases: TGTGCCAGCAACTATGGCCCCGGAAAGGCGTTCGACGAGCAGTACTTC. Protein: CASNYGPGKAFDEQYF. The whole variable domain, remainder taken from reference TRBV5-4 and TRBJ2-7, is ETGVTQSPTHLIKTRGQQVTLRCSSQSGHNTVSWYQQALGQGPQFIFQYYREEENGRGNFPPRFSGLQFPNYSSELNVNALELDDSALYLCASNYGPGKAFDEQYFGPGTRLTVT.

This chain uses TRBV5-8 with TRBJ1-3, with D perhaps matching TRBD1 (6 bases). Trimming pared 0 bases from V and 5 bases from J, leaving 9 bases between. The CDR3 has 14 residues. Germline lookup yields CDR1 SGHTS and CDR2 YDEGEE. CDR3 region: CASSLDRARNTIYF. The CDR3 DNA follows: TGTGCCAGCAGCTTGGACAGGGCTCGAAACACCATATATTTT.

The CDR3 region is CASSLSGTQGVAFF. In nucleotides, the CDR3 is TGTGCCAGCAGCTTATCCGGGACCCAGGGGGTAGCTTTCTTT. V gene TRBV7-9 combines with J gene TRBJ1-1; TRBD1 matches 7 bases. Looked up from germline, CDR1 is SEHNR and CDR2 is FQNEAQ (reference sequence). The CDR3 runs 14 residues. J gave up 10 bases and V 2 bases, and 10 bases lay outside the gene matches.

The genes are TRBV4-1 and TRBJ2-3; TRBD2 aligns across 8 bases. CDR1 and CDR2 from the germline V gene are MGHRA and YSYEKL. The V and J ends lost 0 bases and 9 bases, in that order; junction bases with no gene match: 5. CDR3 length: 14 residues. CDR3 nucleotide sequence: TGCGCCAGCAGCCAAGATAGGACTAGCAAGACGCAGTATTTT. Residues: CASSQDRTSKTQYF.

The V gene is TRBV10-1, the J gene TRBJ1-2; D not certain. With 6 bases removed from V and 8 bases from J, the gap between germline ends came to 10 bases. The CDR3 is 11 residues long. The germline V gene encodes CDR1 WNHNN and CDR2 SYGVQD (reference sequence). For the CDR3, the DNA is TGCGCCAGCAGGTCGGGTCGAGGCTACACCTTC. It encodes CASRSGRGYTF.

The V gene is TRBV6-1, the J gene TRBJ2-7; D might be TRBD2 (6 bases). Trimming shortened V by 7 bases and J by 0 bases, and 10 bases separated the two germline ends. The CDR3 length is 13 residues. Germline CDR1 reads MNHNS; CDR2 reads SASEGT. CDR3 sequence: CASKIGSSYEQYF. Written as DNA, the CDR3 is TGTGCCAGCAAAATCGGGAGCTCCTACGAGCAGTACTTC.

This chain links TRBV4-2 with TRBJ1-1; no clear D. V was pared by 0 bases and J by 1 base, with 9 bases between. The germline CDR1 and CDR2 sequences are LGHNA and YNFKEQ. This CDR3 spans 15 amino acids. The CDR3 protein is CASSQDLSENTEAFF. The DNA for the CDR3 is TGTGCCAGCAGCCAAGATTTGAGCGAGAACACTGAAGCTTTCTTT.

V usage is TRBV6-5 and J usage is TRBJ1-5, with 7 bases identical to TRBD1. The CDR3 spans 14 residues. Per the germline V gene, CDR1 is MNHEY and CDR2 is SVGAGI. The V gene end was trimmed by 6 bases and the J gene end by 6 bases; junction bases not matched to a gene: 8. The CDR3 sequence is CASRTEGGGQPQHF. CDR3 coding DNA: TGTGCCAGCAGGACGGAAGGGGGCGGTCAGCCCCAGCATTTT.

This chain joins TRBV7-9 and TRBJ1-6; the D gene is possibly TRBD1 (6 bases). The CDR3 is made up of 15 amino acids. Germline CDR1 and CDR2: SEHNR and FQNEAQ (reference sequence). V lost 2 bases and J 7 bases, leaving 12 bases between the germline ends. This CDR3 reads CASSLRGAGNSPLHF. The CDR3 DNA is TGTGCCAGCAGCTTACGGGGGGCTGGGAATTCACCCCTCCACTTT.

This chain joins TRBV11-1 and TRBJ1-5; D not certain. This CDR3 region has 15 residues. Germline V CDR1 and CDR2: SGHAT, FQDESV (reference sequence). Trimming pared 1 base from V and 6 bases from J, leaving 13 bases between. CDR3 in amino acids: CASSLGGSAGQPQHF. In DNA, the CDR3 is TGTGCCAGCAGCTTAGGAGGGTCAGCAGGTCAGCCCCAGCATTTT.

The chain's CDR3 is CASSQPRQGALGYTF. The CDR3 nucleotides are TGCGCCAGCAGCCAACCAAGACAGGGGGCGCTGGGCTACACCTTC. The J gene is TRBJ1-2, the V gene TRBV4-1; 10 bases match TRBD1. The CDR3 runs to 15 residues. Germline assignment: CDR1 MGHRA and CDR2 YSYEKL. V shed 2 bases and J 8 bases; nucleotides not matched to a gene: 8.

The rearrangement joins TRBV4-3 to TRBJ2-1; 11 bases are shared with TRBD2. V was clipped by 3 bases and J by 2 bases; unmatched bases: 3. CDR3 length: 16 amino acids. CDR1 and CDR2 from the germline V gene are LGHNA and YSLEER. This chain's CDR3 is CASSQETSGTYNEQFF. The CDR3, as DNA: TGCGCCAGCAGCCAGGAGACTAGCGGGACCTACAATGAGCAGTTCTTC.

The rearrangement uses TRBV7-9 and TRBJ2-7; a possible D gene is TRBD2 (5 bases). The CDR3 is made up of 17 amino acids. CDR1 and CDR2 (germline): SEHNR, FQNEAQ (reference sequence). The V gene lost 5 bases and the J gene lost 3 bases, with 23 bases spanning the gap. CDR3 DNA: TGTGCCAGCAGCCGAACCGCCACACGGGATCCCGACTACGAGCAGTACTTC. Amino acid sequence: CASSRTATRDPDYEQYF.

The gene calls are TRBV11-1 and TRBJ1-2; D is perhaps TRBD1 (6 bases). Germline CDR1 SGHAT, CDR2 FQDESV (reference sequence). The CDR3 consists of 13 residues. V lost 4 bases and J 4 bases, leaving 10 bases between the germline ends. CDR3 protein: CASSSGTPYGYTF. The DNA for the CDR3 is TGTGCCAGCAGCTCCGGGACACCCTATGGCTACACCTTC.

The chain employs TRBV7-9 and TRBJ1-2; TRBD1 might be the D (6 bases). V lost 5 bases and J lost 4, with 14 bases in between. CDR1 is SEHNR, CDR2 FQNEAQ, per germline (reference sequence). The CDR3 covers 14 residues. The CDR3 nucleotides are TGTGCCAGCAGCGGCGGGGGGCTCTCCTATGGCTACACCTTC. It yields the protein CASSGGGLSYGYTF.

The chain uses TRBV30 and TRBJ2-1; D is perhaps TRBD2 (6 bases). This CDR3 is built from 16 residues. Germline V lookup: CDR1 GTSNPN, CDR2 SVGIG (reference sequence). The ends were cut back, 5 bases at V and 3 bases at J, with 20 bases in the middle. CDR3 protein: CAWATGYRRDYNEQFF. The CDR3 DNA sequence: TGTGCCTGGGCCACCGGGTACAGGCGGGACTACAATGAGCAGTTCTTC.

The chain links TRBV19 to TRBJ1-1, with 9 bases aligning to TRBD1. V shed 2 bases, J shed 6 bases, and the junction held 13 bases outside the gene matches. Per germline, CDR1 LNHDA and CDR2 SQIVND (reference sequence). The CDR3 contains 17 residues. For the CDR3, the DNA is TGTGCCAGTAGTATATCCGAACAGGGGGCGAAGTTCGCTGAAGCTTTCTTT. It is translated as CASSISEQGAKFAEAFF. Variable domain in full (rest from reference TRBV19 and TRBJ1-1): DGGITQSPKYLFRKEGQNVTLSCEQNLNHDAMYWYRQDPGQGLRLIYYSQIVNDFQKGDIAEGYSVSREKKESFPLTVTSAQKNPTAFYLCASSISEQGAKFAEAFFGQGTRLTVV.

The V and J genes are TRBV7-3 and TRBJ2-6, with TRBD2 matching over 9 bases. The trim removed 5 bases at V and 3 bases at J, leaving 5 bases unmatched. The germline V gene encodes CDR1 SGHTA and CDR2 FQGTGA. CDR3 length: 16 residues. The CDR3 bases are TGTGCCAGCAGCAGTAGCGGGGGTAGTGGGGCCAACGTCCTGACTTTC. Protein product: CASSSSGGSGANVLTF.

The chain joins TRBV11-2 to TRBJ2-7; possible D gene TRBD1, 5 bases. The CDR3 is made up of 14 amino acids. V was trimmed by 5 bases and J by 3 bases, leaving 14 bases between them. Germline CDR1 is SGHAT and CDR2 is FQNNGV. The CDR3 sequence is CASSPRQKSYEQYF. For the CDR3, the DNA is TGTGCCAGCAGCCCCCGACAGAAGAGCTACGAGCAGTACTTC.